This note documents a single TCR beta chain sequence. RNA in amounts of roughly 0.5 to 1 ug was reverse transcribed with random hexamers. It was immunoSEQ multiplex PCR that amplified TCR beta CDR3 across 54 Vbeta and 13 Jbeta. Using its own MiXCR run on the immunoSEQ multiplex PCR reads, TCRdb lists one record per CDR3 protein. The data hold about 250,000 distinct CDR3 sequences, with around 93% observed a single time. The multiple sclerosis control group consisted of treatment-naive patients whose relapsing-remitting disease, which was either stable or active, fulfilled revised McDonald criteria. This entry belongs to a study of CD8 T cells in Susac syndrome. Trimming pared 5 bases from V and 0 bases from J, leaving 14 bases between. The CDR3 runs 15 residues. CDR1 PRHDT and CDR2 FYEKMQ come from the germline V gene (reference sequence).

The receptor's source is a human donor with multiple sclerosis. The gene calls are TRBV13 and TRBJ2-7; D is unclear. The material sequenced was CD4+ T cells from PBMCs. CDR3 amino acids: CASSRTGLSSYEQYF. CDR3 bases: TGTGCCAGCAGCCGGACGGGCCTGAGCTCCTACGAGCAGTACTTC. Full variable domain (remainder filled in from reference TRBV13 and TRBJ2-7): AAGVIQSPRHLIKEKRETATLKCYPIPRHDTVYWYQQGPGQDPQFLISFYEKMQSDKGSIPDRFSAQQFSDYHSELNMSSLELGDSALYFCASSRTGLSSYEQYFGPGTRLTVT.